These T cell receptor beta chains were read from a single sample in a study of T cell repertoires in cytomegalovirus infection. No antigen has been assigned to these receptors. One entry per CDR3 protein, called by TCRdb with MiXCR from the reads. The data hold about 340,000 distinct CDR3 sequences, with 25% to 30% observed a single time. The sequenced sample was cultured PBMCs, obtained from culture after CMV antigen stimulation. The receptors were gathered from a human donor in good health (CMV status not recorded). Some clones in this sample may be carry-over from other donors' samples. Each CDR3 is given with its conserved first and last residue. D genes are given only for firm matches. Expanded clones get a size class; other rows say once, few or many, or leave the size out.

V: TRBV6-1
size: NA
D: NA
length: 13
J: TRBJ2-1
CDR3: CASRLVSYNEQFF
DNA: TGTGCCAGTCGACTAGTTTCCTACAATGAGCAGTTCTTC

V: TRBV29-1
size: NA
D: TRBD2
length: 20
J: TRBJ2-1
CDR3: CSVPPAWGSPSGRSYNEQFF
DNA: TGCAGCGTTCCACCTGCCTGGGGTAGTCCTAGCGGGAGGTCCTACAATGAGCAGTTCTTC

V: TRBV12-3/TRBV12-4
size: few
D: NA
length: 11
J: TRBJ1-4
CDR3: CASAWERKLFF
DNA: TGTGCCAGCGCTTGGGAGAGAAAACTGTTTTTT

V: TRBV6-5
size: few
D: TRBD2
length: 16
J: TRBJ2-1
CDR3: CASSLTSGTSYNEQFF
DNA: TGTGCCAGCAGTCTCACTAGCGGGACCTCCTACAATGAGCAGTTCTTC

V: TRBV19
size: few
D: NA
length: 14
J: TRBJ2-5
CDR3: CASSRTDYQETQYF
DNA: TGTGCCAGTAGCCGGACTGATTACCAAGAGACCCAGTACTTC

V: TRBV20-1
size: NA
D: TRBD1
length: 15
J: TRBJ2-1
CDR3: CSASPGTGNWDEQFF
DNA: TGCAGTGCTAGTCCCGGGACAGGGAATTGGGATGAGCAGTTCTTC

V: TRBV7-6
size: NA
D: NA
length: 13
J: TRBJ1-1
CDR3: CASRPRANTEAFF
DNA: TGTGCCAGCAGGCCTCGGGCGAACACTGAAGCTTTCTTT

V: TRBV6-6
size: few
D: NA
length: 12
J: TRBJ1-1
CDR3: CASSYDRIEAFF
DNA: TGTGCCAGCAGTTACGACAGGATTGAAGCTTTCTTT

V: TRBV15
size: NA
D: NA
length: 13
J: TRBJ2-7
CDR3: CATSRDSRYEQYF
DNA: TGTGCCACCAGCAGAGACTCGCGGTACGAGCAGTACTTC

V: TRBV20-1
size: NA
D: TRBD1
length: 13
J: TRBJ1-3
CDR3: CSTDRVTGNSIYF
DNA: TGCAGTACAGACAGGGTAACTGGAAACAGCATATATTTT

V: TRBV5-1
size: few
D: NA
length: 15
J: TRBJ2-1
CDR3: CASSLANMAYNEQFF
DNA: TGCGCCAGCAGCTTGGCGAACATGGCCTACAATGAGCAGTTCTTC

V: TRBV6-6
size: few
D: TRBD2
length: 23
J: TRBJ2-7
CDR3: CASSYGILGGSTEHSGSHNEQYF
DNA: TGTGCCAGCAGTTATGGGATTCTAGGCGGGTCCACCGAGCATAGCGGGAGTCACAACGAGCAGTACTTC

V: TRBV12-5
size: NA
D: NA
length: 14
J: TRBJ1-2
CDR3: CASGLVTRAGGYTF
DNA: TGTGCTAGTGGTTTGGTAACCAGGGCCGGGGGCTACACCTTC

V: TRBV20-1
size: few
D: TRBD1
length: 13
J: TRBJ2-7
CDR3: CSALGTDTYEQYF
DNA: TGCAGTGCCTTGGGGACAGACACCTACGAGCAGTACTTC

V: TRBV7-8
size: NA
D: NA
length: 13
J: TRBJ2-1
CDR3: CASSLRRNHEQFF
DNA: TGTGCCAGCAGCTTACGGAGGAACCATGAGCAGTTCTTC

V: TRBV4-2
size: NA
D: TRBD1
length: 19
J: TRBJ1-5
CDR3: CASSQEGQTALGGNQPQHF
DNA: TGTGCCAGCAGCCAAGAGGGACAGACCGCCTTGGGGGGCAATCAGCCCCAGCATTTT

V: TRBV7-6
size: many
D: TRBD2
length: 18
J: TRBJ2-1
CDR3: CASSLVSRLAGLYNEQFF
DNA: TGTGCCAGCAGCTTAGTTTCGCGGCTAGCGGGACTCTACAATGAGCAGTTCTTC

V: TRBV5-1
size: NA
D: NA
length: 15
J: TRBJ2-5
CDR3: CASSPDRVGQETQYF
DNA: TGCGCCAGCAGCCCGGACCGGGTAGGCCAAGAGACCCAGTACTTC

V: TRBV12-3/TRBV12-4
size: few
D: NA
length: 15
J: TRBJ2-3
CDR3: CASSLALEVADTQYF
DNA: TGTGCCAGCAGTTTAGCTCTAGAAGTTGCAGATACGCAGTATTTT

V: TRBV7-6
size: many
D: NA
length: 12
J: TRBJ2-7
CDR3: CASSSPEGEQYF
DNA: TGTGCCAGCAGCTCCCCTGAGGGAGAGCAGTACTTC

V: TRBV15
size: NA
D: NA
length: 13
J: TRBJ2-3
CDR3: CATSGRYTDTQYF
DNA: TGTGCCACCAGCGGGCGATACACAGATACGCAGTATTTT

V: TRBV10-3
size: NA
D: NA
length: 13
J: TRBJ2-5
CDR3: CAISDLGAETQYF
DNA: TGTGCCATCAGTGATTTAGGAGCGGAGACCCAGTACTTC

V: TRBV20-1
size: once
D: TRBD1
length: 14
J: TRBJ1-5
CDR3: CSAMGQVESGSQHF
DNA: TGCAGTGCTATGGGACAGGTAGAATCAGGGTCCCAGCATTTT

V: TRBV27
size: NA
D: TRBD2
length: 19
J: TRBJ2-3
CDR3: CASSLDGTSGRVGTDTQYF
DNA: TGTGCCAGCAGTTTAGACGGGACTAGCGGGAGGGTAGGCACAGATACGCAGTATTTT

V: TRBV25-1
size: NA
D: NA
length: 17
J: TRBJ1-6
CDR3: CASSDLRMGEGRSPLHF
DNA: TGTGCCAGCAGTGACCTCCGTATGGGGGAAGGTCGGTCACCCCTCCACTTT

V: TRBV11-2
size: NA
D: TRBD1
length: 17
J: TRBJ1-2
CDR3: CASSLNGGTAINYGYTF
DNA: TGTGCCAGCAGCTTAAACGGGGGGACAGCGATTAACTATGGCTACACCTTC

V: TRBV10-1
size: NA
D: NA
length: 16
J: TRBJ2-1
CDR3: CASSESVGGAGDEQFF
DNA: TGCGCCAGCAGTGAGTCAGTAGGGGGGGCCGGCGATGAGCAGTTCTTC

V: TRBV12-3/TRBV12-4
size: few
D: NA
length: 11
J: TRBJ2-3
CDR3: CASSPRRTQYF
DNA: TGTGCCAGCAGTCCGAGACGTACGCAGTATTTT

V: TRBV7-2
size: few
D: NA
length: 13
J: TRBJ2-7
CDR3: CASSSAAYYEQYF
DNA: TGTGCCAGCAGCTCCGCCGCATACTACGAGCAGTACTTC

V: TRBV24-1
size: few
D: NA
length: 13
J: TRBJ2-2
CDR3: CAIRDPNTGELFF
DNA: TGTGCCATCCGGGATCCGAACACCGGGGAGCTGTTTTTT

V: TRBV6-2/TRBV6-3
size: few
D: NA
length: 17
J: TRBJ1-1
CDR3: CASSYADQQAVNTEAFF
DNA: TGTGCCAGCAGTTACGCGGACCAACAAGCCGTGAACACTGAAGCTTTCTTT

V: TRBV18
size: few
D: NA
length: 14
J: TRBJ2-7
CDR3: CASSPGVGPYEQYF
DNA: TGTGCCAGCTCACCCGGAGTGGGCCCATACGAGCAGTACTTC

V: TRBV20-1
size: NA
D: NA
length: 13
J: TRBJ2-7
CDR3: CSAKKGDHYEQYF
DNA: TGCAGTGCTAAAAAGGGAGATCACTACGAGCAGTACTTC

V: TRBV6-6
size: few
D: NA
length: 16
J: TRBJ1-3
CDR3: CASSFTGLPGGNTIYF
DNA: TGTGCCAGCAGTTTCACAGGCCTTCCGGGGGGAAACACCATATATTTT

V: TRBV19
size: NA
D: NA
length: 13
J: TRBJ1-1
CDR3: CASTLGVWTEAFF
DNA: TGTGCCAGTACCCTGGGGGTTTGGACTGAAGCTTTCTTT